These 18 T cell receptor beta chains originate from one sample sequenced in a study of cytomegalovirus exposure and HLA in healthy donors (dated by TCRdb to 2016 to 2017). Preparation of the library involved the immunoSEQ multiplex PCR assay. The multiplex PCR relied on a mix of 60 forward primers for TCR Vbeta segments and 13 reverse primers for TCR Jbeta segments. TCRdb carries this immuneACCESS record with in-frame sequences only. Its versions omit some clonotypes, under half of them owing to an unresolved V gene in the studies checked, with the rest unexplained. This sample holds 200,000 to 250,000 clones; around 80% were observed only once. The biggest ten clones account for 0.22% of the sample. The sequenced sample consisted of PBMCs. Receptors originate from a girl aged 2 to 10 in good health and CMV-seronegative.

The rearrangement links TRBV4-2 to TRBJ2-4, with a tentative D call TRBD2 (6 bases). V lost 1 base, J lost 4 bases, and 17 bases lay in between. Germline CDR1 and CDR2: LGHNA and YNFKEQ. The CDR3 spans 17 residues. The CDR3 coding sequence is TGTGCCAGCAGCCAAGGGGTTGCGGGGAGGTTGAAAAACATTCAGTACTTC. It translates to CASSQGVAGRLKNIQYF.

The sample holds one count of this clone. The chain recombines TRBV18 with TRBJ2-5, with unresolved D. V was shortened by 3 bases and J by 2 bases, with 4 bases between the two germline ends. The CDR3 is made up of 12 amino acids. From germline, CDR1 is KGHSH and CDR2 LQKENI. CDR3 sequence: CASSPHQETQYF. The CDR3 coding sequence is TGTGCCAGCTCACCCCATCAAGAGACCCAGTACTTC.

This chain joins TRBV11-3 and TRBJ2-5, with 7 bases aligning to TRBD2. The ends lost 5 bases at V and 2 bases at J; junction bases unmatched: 8. The germline V gene encodes CDR1 SGHNT and CDR2 YENEEA. The CDR3 has 15 residues. The CDR3, as DNA: TGTGCCAGCAGCCCCGGGGGGACGATTCAAGAGACCCAGTACTTC. This sequence encodes CASSPGGTIQETQYF.

This chain connects TRBV6-5 to TRBJ1-3; no definite D call. Germline V CDR1 and CDR2: MNHEY, SVGAGI. Trimming removed 3 bases at V and 3 bases at J, with 6 bases between. The CDR3 consists of 13 residues. CDR3 residues: CASSYGHGNTIYF. The DNA for the CDR3 is TGTGCCAGCAGTTATGGCCATGGAAACACCATATATTTT.

This chain connects TRBV15 to TRBJ1-2, with TRBD1 identical over 9 bases. CDR1 is LNHNV and CDR2 is YYDKDF in the germline V gene (reference sequence). This CDR3 has 15 amino acids. The J segment lost 12 bases and the V segment lost 0 bases, leaving 11 bases of the junction unmatched. This CDR3 is CATSRDQQGAGVHTF. CDR3 sequence (DNA): TGTGCCACCAGCAGAGATCAACAGGGGGCAGGGGTACACACCTTC.

V and J are TRBV10-2 and TRBJ2-7; D is undetermined. The germline V gene encodes CDR1 WSHSY and CDR2 SAAADI. The CDR3 runs to 14 residues. V lost 4 bases to trimming and J lost 3 bases, with 13 bases between them. The CDR3 DNA sequence: TGCGCCAGCAGTGTTTCTGGCAGATTCTACGAGCAGTACTTC. This encodes CASSVSGRFYEQYF.

This CDR3 reads CASSLFGSTSGSYNEQFF. The DNA of the CDR3 is TGTGCCAGCAGCCTCTTTGGGAGTACTAGCGGTTCCTACAATGAGCAGTTCTTC. The chain links TRBV13 to TRBJ2-1; 8 bases agree with TRBD2. The CDR3 is 18 amino acids. The germline V gene has CDR1 PRHDT and CDR2 FYEKMQ (reference sequence). J lost 1 base, V lost 5 bases, and 13 bases had no gene match.

V and J are TRBV7-6 and TRBJ1-2; weak D call: TRBD1 (6 bases). V gave up 1 base and J gave up 6 bases, with 15 bases separating them. CDR3 length: 15 residues. In germline, CDR1 is SGHVS, CDR2 FNYEAQ. Here the CDR3 DNA reads TGTGCCAGCAGCTTAGAAAGAACAGGGTTACATGGCTACACCTTC. Its protein is CASSLERTGLHGYTF.

The J gene is TRBJ2-5, the V gene TRBV19, with TRBD1 as a possible D gene (6 bases). The V and J ends lost 5 bases and 4 bases respectively, with 23 bases between them. The CDR3 is 17 residues long. From germline, CDR1 is LNHDA and CDR2 SQIVND (reference sequence). The CDR3 nucleotides are TGTGCCAGTAGTCCGGTCCGGGACACAACCCTTCCAGAGACCCAGTACTTC. As protein: CASSPVRDTTLPETQYF.

The table lists this clone with a count of one. The rearrangement uses TRBV2 and TRBJ1-1, with D unresolved. V lost 5 bases, J lost 5 bases, and 12 bases lay in between. This CDR3 spans 13 amino acids. Germline values: CDR1 SNHLY, CDR2 FYNNEI. CDR3 in DNA: TGTGCCAGCAGTCGAGGGAAGAGAACTGAAGCTTTCTTT. Its translation is CASSRGKRTEAFF.

This clone was seen more than once but under ten times. The chain recombines TRBV6-5 with TRBJ1-2; maybe TRBD1 (5 bases). CDR3 length equals 16 residues. Germline V gene data show CDR1 as MNHEY and CDR2 as SVGAGI. Trimming removed 4 bases from V and 6 bases from J, with 21 bases in between. CDR3 nucleotide sequence: TGTGCCAGCAGTTCTGCTCCTGGAGGGGCAGGCGATGGCTACACCTTC. Protein sequence: CASSSAPGGAGDGYTF.

This clone was seen a few times. This chain joins TRBV18 and TRBJ2-6, with 7 bases aligning to TRBD1. The CDR3 extends over 17 amino acids. Germline lookup yields CDR1 KGHSH and CDR2 LQKENI. Trimming removed 3 bases from V and 3 bases from J; junction bases left unmatched: 8. Written as DNA, the CDR3 is TGTGCCAGCTCACCCCTACAGGGGAATAATGGGGCCAACGTCCTGACTTTC. Its protein is CASSPLQGNNGANVLTF.

The J gene is TRBJ1-1, the V gene TRBV29-1; 7 nucleotides align to TRBD1. V gave up 0 bases and J gave up 11 bases; unmatched junction bases: 6. The CDR3 runs to 12 residues. Per the germline V gene, CDR1 is SQVTM and CDR2 is ANQGSEA. The CDR3 is CSVEDPGTVAFF. The DNA of the CDR3 is TGCAGCGTTGAAGATCCCGGGACAGTGGCTTTCTTT. The variable domain in full, completed from reference TRBV29-1 and TRBJ1-1, reads SAVISQKPSRDICQRGTSLTIQCQVDSQVTMMFWYRQQPGQSLTLIATANQGSEATYESGFVIDKFPISRPNLTFSTLTVSNMSPEDSSIYLCSVEDPGTVAFFGQGTRLTVV.

This clone has only one observation. V and J are TRBV19 and TRBJ2-3, with TRBD1 matching over 12 bases. V was clipped by 5 bases and J by 0 bases; unmatched bases: 6. Germline V gene sequence: CDR1 LNHDA, CDR2 SQIVND (reference sequence). The CDR3 runs to 17 residues. The CDR3 sequence is CASSGGQGASSTDTQYF. The CDR3 bases are TGTGCCAGTAGTGGGGGACAGGGGGCTTCTAGCACAGATACGCAGTATTTT.

The J gene is TRBJ2-1, the V gene TRBV27, with no clear D. Trimming left V 6 bases short and J 0 bases short, with 12 bases between. Germline CDR1 is MNHEY and CDR2 is SMNVEV (reference sequence). The CDR3 sequence is 15 residues long. The CDR3 nucleotides read TGTGCCAGCAGCCAGACTCTAATCTCCTACAATGAGCAGTTCTTC. Translating gives CASSQTLISYNEQFF.

J is TRBJ2-6 and V is TRBV29-1; D gene uncertain. The CDR3 consists of 16 residues. V gave up 5 bases and J gave up 1 base, with 15 bases separating them. Looked up from germline, CDR1 is SQVTM and CDR2 is ANQGSEA. The CDR3 sequence: CSVKASDQSGANVLTF. In DNA form, the CDR3 reads TGCAGCGTTAAGGCAAGCGACCAATCTGGGGCCAACGTCCTGACTTTC.

Only one count was recorded for this clone. This chain connects TRBV15 to TRBJ1-4; 10 bases are shared with TRBD1. Germline V lookup: CDR1 LNHNV, CDR2 YYDKDF (reference sequence). CDR3 length equals 18 residues. The trim removed 0 bases at V and 5 bases at J, leaving 9 bases unmatched. CDR3 amino acids: CATSRDVAGQGKNEKLFF. Written as DNA, the CDR3 is TGTGCCACCAGCAGAGATGTAGCGGGACAGGGGAAAAATGAAAAACTGTTTTTT.

The chain uses TRBV5-1 and TRBJ2-1; D is possibly TRBD1 (5 bases). From germline, CDR1 is SGHRS and CDR2 YFSETQ. V lost 5 bases to trimming and J lost 0 bases, with 21 bases between them. The CDR3 loop spans 18 amino acids. The CDR3 DNA reads as TGCGCCAGCAGGGTCTTCCCGAGGAAGGGGATCTCCTACAATGAGCAGTTCTTC. This gives the protein CASRVFPRKGISYNEQFF. The complete variable domain, with remaining parts taken from reference TRBV5-1 and TRBJ2-1, reads KAGVTQTPRYLIKTRGQQVTLSCSPISGHRSVSWYQQTPGQGLQFLFEYFSETQRNKGNFPGRFSGRQFSNSRSEMNVSTLELGDSALYLCASRVFPRKGISYNEQFFGPGTRLTVL.